This TCR beta chain was found in a study of cytomegalovirus exposure and HLA in healthy donors (dated by TCRdb to 2015 to 2018). Regarding the complete study: According to a later analysis, the 100 to 150 validation repertoires were produced on the same platform as the 600 to 850 repertoires of the first cohort. The study aimed to test whether signatures of past pathogen exposure could be identified by cataloging public T cell receptors. Besides the first cohort of roughly 660 subjects, a separate validation cohort made up of 120 different subjects was used. To predict cytomegalovirus infection status, the study brought together high-throughput TCR immunosequencing, statistical association of individual TCRs with disease status, and machine learning. The paper as a whole reports these results and caveats: The study listed 164 TCR beta chains as associated with cytomegalovirus. A few of the identified cytomegalovirus-associated TCR beta chains were confirmed in vitro to be specific for cytomegalovirus antigens. The classifier was reported to diagnose cytomegalovirus status with high specificity and sensitivity in both the original and validation cohorts. All 110 or so repertoires were used to score co-occurrence in the validation cohort in a later analysis, because that analysis had no HLA typing for the cohort. While some public TCRs were present in many individuals, most TCR sequences turned up only very rarely across donors. In a later analysis, TCRs clustered in the first cohort were found to also tend to co-occur in the 130 or so validation repertoires, with approximately 93% of cluster scores above 0. It was suggested by the authors that the approach could potentially be generalized to other disease states and immunological phenotypes.

Points on this clone: Its antigen is unknown. Base quality data are lacking; no much larger clone is found one base away.

Separate from the roughly 650-subject first cohort, the validation cohort of around 130 subjects was the group to which the donors belonged. Sequences MNHEY (CDR1) and SVGAGI (CDR2) are obtained from the germline V gene. The CDR3 holds 14 amino acids from the cysteine to the phenylalanine. The kept DNA is CDR3 alone, 42 bases in frame from the first base. V and J are trimmed by 5 bases and 3 bases, and the gene matches miss 6 bases of the junction. The library was prepared using the immunoSEQ multiplex PCR assay. From the authors' description of their analysis: To diagnose cytomegalovirus status from the catalog of TCR beta chain sequences, a statistical classification framework was built. TCRdb's version of the immuneACCESS table is confined to in-frame rearrangements and falls short of the full clone set. An unresolved V gene accounts for under half of the shortfall where checked; the remainder is of unknown origin. V and J calls and clone size are given by that table; D and trimming were obtained from the DNA. In all, the sample holds 190,000 or so clones, and about 80% of those were seen once. 2.5% to 3% of the sample belongs to the ten largest clones.

The sequencing input was PBMCs. This receptor chain uses TRBV6-5 and TRBJ2-7; TRBD1 lines up with 8 middle nucleotides. The receptor's source is a young woman in good health and CMV-seropositive. The CDR3 here reads CASSTGQGNYEQYF. The nucleotides are TGTGCCAGCAGTACCGGACAGGGAAACTACGAGCAGTACTTC.